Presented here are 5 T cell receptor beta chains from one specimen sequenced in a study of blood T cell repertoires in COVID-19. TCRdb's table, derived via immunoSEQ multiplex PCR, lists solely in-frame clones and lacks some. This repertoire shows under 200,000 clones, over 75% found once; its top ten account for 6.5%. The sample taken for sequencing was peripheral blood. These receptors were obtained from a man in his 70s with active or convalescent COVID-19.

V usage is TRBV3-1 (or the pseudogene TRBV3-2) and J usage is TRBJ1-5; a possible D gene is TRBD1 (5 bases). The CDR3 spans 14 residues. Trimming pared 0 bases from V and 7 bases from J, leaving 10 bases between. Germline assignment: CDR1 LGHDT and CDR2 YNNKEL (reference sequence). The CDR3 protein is CASSQEQGGQPQHF. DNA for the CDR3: TGTGCCAGCAGCCAAGAGCAGGGTGGGCAGCCCCAGCATTTT.

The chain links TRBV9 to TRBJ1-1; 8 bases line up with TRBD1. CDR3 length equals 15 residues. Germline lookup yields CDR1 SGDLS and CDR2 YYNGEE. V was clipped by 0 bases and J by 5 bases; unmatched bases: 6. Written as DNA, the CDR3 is TGTGCCAGCAGCGTAGCTGGACAGGGAGGGACTGAAGCTTTCTTT. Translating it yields CASSVAGQGGTEAFF.

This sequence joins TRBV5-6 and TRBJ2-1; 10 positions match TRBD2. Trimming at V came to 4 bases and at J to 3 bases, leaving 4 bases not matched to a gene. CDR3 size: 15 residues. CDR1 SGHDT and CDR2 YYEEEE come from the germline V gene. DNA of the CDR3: TGTGCCAGCAGCAATAGCGGGGGGAACTACAATGAGCAGTTCTTC. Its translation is CASSNSGGNYNEQFF.

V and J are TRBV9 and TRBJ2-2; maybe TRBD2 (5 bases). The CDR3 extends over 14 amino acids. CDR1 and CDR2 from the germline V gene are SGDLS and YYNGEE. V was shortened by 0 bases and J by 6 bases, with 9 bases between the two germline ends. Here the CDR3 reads CASSVEERAGELFF. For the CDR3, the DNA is TGTGCCAGCAGCGTAGAGGAGAGGGCCGGGGAGCTGTTTTTT.

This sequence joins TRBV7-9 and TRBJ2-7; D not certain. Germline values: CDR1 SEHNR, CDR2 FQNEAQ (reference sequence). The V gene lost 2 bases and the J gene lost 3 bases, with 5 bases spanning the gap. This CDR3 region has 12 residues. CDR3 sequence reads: CASSLNFYEQYF. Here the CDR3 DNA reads TGTGCCAGCAGCTTAAACTTCTACGAGCAGTACTTC.